These 25 T cell receptor beta chains originate from one sample sequenced in a study of graft-versus-host responses after intestinal transplantation. Graft specimens yielded both intraepithelial and lamina propria lymphocytes. The method was immunoSEQ multiplex PCR; TCRdb's version includes in-frame clones alone and lacks a portion of them. The table lists over 9,000 clones, around 79% of them singletons. The sample consisted of ileum tissue, taken 472 days after intestinal transplantation. These receptors were collected from a human patient who received an intestinal transplant, so some T cells may come from the graft donor.

V is TRBV18 and J is TRBJ1-6; D gene unclear. The CDR3 loop spans 13 amino acids. Deletions cut 3 bases from V and 6 bases from J, with 6 bases between. Germline CDR1 and CDR2: KGHSH and LQKENI. In nucleotides, the CDR3 is TGTGCCAGCTCACCTCTGGCTAATTCACCCCTCCACTTT. This translates into CASSPLANSPLHF.

The V and J genes are TRBV2 and TRBJ1-1; 8 positions agree with TRBD1. The CDR3 has 14 amino acids. The J segment lost 5 bases and the V segment lost 5 bases, leaving 7 bases of the junction unmatched. Germline V lookup: CDR1 SNHLY, CDR2 FYNNEI. This CDR3 is CASSLQGVGTEAFF. CDR3 nucleotide sequence: TGTGCCAGCAGTTTACAGGGGGTAGGAACTGAAGCTTTCTTT.

The chain recombines TRBV10-2 with TRBJ1-1, with 10 bases aligning to TRBD1. There are 15 residues in the CDR3. V dropped 4 bases and J dropped 1; count of bases not matched to a gene: 3. Germline V CDR1 and CDR2: WSHSY, SAAADI. The CDR3 coding sequence is TGCGCCAGCAGTGGACAGGGGGCCCAGAACACTGAAGCTTTCTTT. The encoded protein is CASSGQGAQNTEAFF.

The chain recombines TRBV19 with TRBJ1-2; D is unclear. Trimming left V 11 bases short and J 3 bases short, with 16 bases between. CDR1 is LNHDA and CDR2 is SQIVND in the germline V gene (reference sequence). This CDR3 region has 13 residues. The CDR3 protein is CASHKWRDYGYTF. DNA of the CDR3: TGTGCCTCCCACAAGTGGAGGGACTATGGCTACACCTTC.

This sequence joins TRBV7-8 and TRBJ2-2; 7 nucleotides align to TRBD2. This CDR3 region has 15 residues. With 6 bases clipped from V and 0 bases from J, the junction kept 4 bases outside the gene matches. CDR1 SGHVS and CDR2 FQNEAQ come from the germline V gene. CDR3 region: CASRERGTNTGELFF. CDR3 nucleotides: TGTGCCAGCAGAGAGCGGGGAACGAACACCGGGGAGCTGTTTTTT.

The chain links TRBV6-1 to TRBJ1-5; D possibly corresponds to TRBD1 (5 bases). Germline V lookup: CDR1 MNHNS, CDR2 SASEGT. The V end was cut by 10 bases, the J end by 7 bases, with 20 bases between. This CDR3 region has 14 residues. The CDR3 sequence is CAISDGQGSQPQHF. The CDR3 DNA reads TGTGCCATCTCAGACGGGCAGGGCTCCCAGCCCCAGCATTTT.

The chain joins TRBV9 to TRBJ2-3; 9 bases match TRBD2. After removal of 2 bases from V and 4 bases from J, the junction contained 5 bases not matched to a gene. CDR1 SGDLS and CDR2 YYNGEE come from the germline V gene. The CDR3 contains 15 residues. The CDR3 spells CASSVGSGGSDTQYF. The CDR3 DNA sequence: TGTGCCAGCAGCGTGGGTAGCGGGGGTTCAGATACGCAGTATTTT.

The chain is built from TRBV4-1 and TRBJ1-5; D might be TRBD1 (5 bases). The germline CDR1 and CDR2 sequences are MGHRA and YSYEKL. The CDR3 length is 14 residues. V lost 5 bases and J 5 bases, leaving 13 bases between the germline ends. The CDR3 is CASSEGHSDQPQHF. CDR3 nucleotides: TGCGCCAGCAGCGAAGGACACTCCGATCAGCCCCAGCATTTT.

J is TRBJ2-1 and V is TRBV7-8; the D is unclear. The germline V and J ends were trimmed by 3 bases and 8 bases, with 8 bases remaining between them. The CDR3 spans 12 residues. Germline-derived CDR1 and CDR2 are SGHVS and FQNEAQ. CDR3 in DNA: TGTGCCAGCAGCTTGAACTCGTATGAGCAGTTCTTC. This codes for CASSLNSYEQFF. The complete variable domain, with remaining parts taken from reference TRBV7-8 and TRBJ2-1, reads GAGVSQSPRYKVAKRGQDVALRCDPISGHVSLFWYQQALGQGPEFLTYFQNEAQLDKSGLPSDRFFAERPEGSVSTLKIQRTQQEDSAVYLCASSLNSYEQFFGPGTRLTVL.

The V gene is TRBV6-5, the J gene TRBJ2-1; TRBD2 might be the D (6 bases). This CDR3 region has 14 residues. Deletions cut 11 bases from V and 0 bases from J, with 14 bases between. Germline assignment: CDR1 MNHEY and CDR2 SVGAGI. CDR3 loop: CACGARLSYNEQFF. CDR3 DNA: TGTGCCTGCGGGGCACGTCTCTCCTACAATGAGCAGTTCTTC.

The chain carries TRBV9 and TRBJ2-1, with D uncertain. This CDR3 spans 14 amino acids. Deletions cut 3 bases from V and 0 bases from J, with 7 bases between. Germline V gene data show CDR1 as SGDLS and CDR2 as YYNGEE. The CDR3 here is CASSAPYSYNEQFF. As DNA, the CDR3 is TGTGCCAGCAGCGCCCCCTACTCCTACAATGAGCAGTTCTTC.

The chain carries TRBV2 and TRBJ1-2, with 9 bases aligning to TRBD1. CDR3 length: 17 residues. Trimming took 7 bases from V and 7 from J; bases not matched to a gene: 19. Germline V gene sequence: CDR1 SNHLY, CDR2 FYNNEI. CDR3 in DNA: TGTGCCAGCACCTCTTCGGGGGGGACAGGGTGGAATCTTGGCTACACCTTC. Protein: CASTSSGGTGWNLGYTF. The full variable domain, completed using reference TRBV2 and TRBJ1-2, is EPEVTQTPSHQVTQMGQEVILRCVPISNHLYFYWYRQILGQKVEFLVSFYNNEISEKSEIFDDQFSVERPDGSNFTLKIRSTKLEDSAMYFCASTSSGGTGWNLGYTFGSGTRLTVV.

The chain recombines TRBV11-2 with TRBJ2-5; D is uncertain. Trimming took 5 bases from V and 4 from J, leaving 5 bases between them. The V gene's germline CDR1 is SGHAT and CDR2 FQNNGV. The length of the CDR3 is 11 residues. The CDR3 bases are TGTGCCAGCAGCGGCCTAGAGACCCAGTACTTC. It translates to CASSGLETQYF. The full variable domain, with the rest looked up from reference TRBV11-2 and TRBJ2-5, is EAGVAQSPRYKIIEKRQSVAFWCNPISGHATLYWYQQILGQGPKLLIQFQNNGVVDDSQLPKDRFSAERLKGVDSTLKIQPAKLEDSAVYLCASSGLETQYFGPGTRLLVL.

The chain has TRBV10-1 and TRBJ1-1, with D hard to call. CDR3 length: 13 amino acids. V lost 3 bases, J lost 4 bases, and 9 bases lay in between. CDR1 and CDR2 (germline): WNHNN, SYGVQD (reference sequence). In nucleotides, the CDR3 is TGCGCCAGCAGTGATCGGGTCGGCACTGAAGCTTTCTTT. Its protein is CASSDRVGTEAFF.

Only a few counts were recorded for this clone. The chain combines TRBV19 with TRBJ2-2; D unresolved. CDR3 length equals 16 residues. CDR1 and CDR2 (germline): LNHDA, SQIVND (reference sequence). Trimming removed 5 bases from V and 9 bases from J, with 22 bases in between. DNA for the CDR3: TGTGCCAGTAGTTCTTTATTTCTCCGAGGAGTGCGGGAGCTGTTTTTT. This codes for CASSSLFLRGVRELFF.

This clone came up a few times. The rearrangement links TRBV30 to TRBJ2-7; 8 positions agree with TRBD1. Germline assignment: CDR1 GTSNPN and CDR2 SVGIG (reference sequence). This CDR3 comprises 14 residues. V was pared by 4 bases and J by 3 bases, with 8 bases of the junction left unmatched. The CDR3 loop reads CAWTTGTGHYEQYF. In nucleotides, the CDR3 is TGTGCCTGGACGACCGGGACAGGCCACTACGAGCAGTACTTC. The full variable domain, its missing parts supplied by reference TRBV30 and TRBJ2-7, is SQTIHQWPATLVQPVGSPLSLECTVEGTSNPNLYWYRQAAGRGLQLLFYSVGIGQISSEVPQNLSASRPQDRQFILSSKKLLLSDSGFYLCAWTTGTGHYEQYFGPGTRLTVT.

V and J are TRBV6-5 and TRBJ2-1; TRBD2 matches at 12 bases. This CDR3 spans 15 amino acids. V shed 9 bases and J 7 bases; nucleotides not matched to a gene: 10. Per germline, CDR1 MNHEY and CDR2 SVGAGI. CDR3 amino acids: CASALAGGPVNEQFF. In DNA form, the CDR3 reads TGTGCCAGTGCCCTAGCGGGGGGGCCGGTGAATGAGCAGTTCTTC.

This sequence joins TRBV1 and TRBJ1-3; the DNA was not used to check the table's D call, TRBD1. TRBV1 is flagged as a pseudogene. The CDR3 consists of 14 residues. The CDR3 loop reads CTSSQAGQRNTIYF. CDR3 nucleotides: TGCACCAGCAGCCAGGCGGGACAGAGAAACACCATATATTTT.

This sequence joins TRBV29-1 and TRBJ2-5; 8 bases align to TRBD1. The length of the CDR3 is 15 residues. Losses at the gene ends were 6 bases for V and 7 bases for J; bases not matched to a gene: 16. The germline V gene has CDR1 SQVTM and CDR2 ANQGSEA. Here the CDR3 DNA reads TGCAGCGTCCCGAGATGGACAGGGCCCGGAGGGACCCAGTACTTC. Protein: CSVPRWTGPGGTQYF.

This chain uses TRBV15 with TRBJ2-3, with 10 bases that match TRBD2. The CDR3 is 15 amino acids. Germline V lookup: CDR1 LNHNV, CDR2 YYDKDF (reference sequence). Trimming took 3 bases from V and 6 from J; bases not matched to a gene: 6. CDR3 loop: CATSSTGLASDTQYF. CDR3 in DNA: TGTGCCACCAGCAGCACGGGACTAGCGTCTGATACGCAGTATTTT.

The rearrangement joins TRBV7-9 to TRBJ1-2; no definite D call. The germline gives CDR1 SEHNR, CDR2 FQNEAQ (reference sequence). V lost 1 base and J 6 bases, leaving 3 bases between the germline ends. The CDR3 consists of 11 residues. CDR3 protein: CASSLGDGYTF. The CDR3 DNA reads as TGTGCCAGCAGCTTAGGGGATGGCTACACCTTC. The full variable domain, rest sourced from reference TRBV7-9 and TRBJ1-2, is DTGVSQNPRHKITKRGQNVTFRCDPISEHNRLYWYRQTLGQGPEFLTYFQNEAQLEKSRLLSDRFSAERPKGSFSTLEIQRTEQGDSAMYLCASSLGDGYTFGSGTRLTVV.

This clone showed up just once. This sequence joins TRBV29-1 and TRBJ1-1; D remains unclear. Trimming took 3 bases from V and 0 from J, leaving 23 bases between them. The CDR3 spans 18 residues. Germline V CDR1 and CDR2: SQVTM, ANQGSEA. This CDR3 is CSVDSTIKDGPMNTEAFF. The CDR3 DNA reads TGCAGCGTTGATTCGACCATCAAGGACGGCCCTATGAACACTGAAGCTTTCTTT.

Comment on this clone: The junction departs from the called germline gene at one end, perhaps through a read error. The J gene is TRBJ2-3, the V gene TRBV9; 7 positions match TRBD1. Germline V gene lookup returns CDR1 SGDLS and CDR2 YYNGEE. CDR3 length equals 14 residues. Here the CDR3 reads CASGVGTGTDTQYF. The DNA for the CDR3 is TGTGCCAGCGGCGTAGGGACAGGCACAGATACGCAGTATTTT.

The chain couples TRBV19 to TRBJ1-2; D remains ambiguous. This CDR3 spans 11 amino acids. Trimming took off 8 bases at V and 2 bases at J, with 6 bases between the two ends. Germline CDR1 is LNHDA and CDR2 is SQIVND (reference sequence). CDR3 residues: CASQQNYGYTF. The CDR3 DNA reads as TGTGCCAGTCAACAGAACTATGGCTACACCTTC.

The V call is TRBV7-2, the J call TRBJ1-5; no clear D gene. This CDR3 spans 12 amino acids. Germline CDR1 reads SGHTA; CDR2 reads FQGNSA. With 4 bases removed from V and 3 bases from J, the gap between germline ends came to 4 bases. In DNA form, the CDR3 reads TGTGCCAGCAGCTCAATCAATCAGCCCCAGCATTTT. It encodes CASSSINQPQHF.